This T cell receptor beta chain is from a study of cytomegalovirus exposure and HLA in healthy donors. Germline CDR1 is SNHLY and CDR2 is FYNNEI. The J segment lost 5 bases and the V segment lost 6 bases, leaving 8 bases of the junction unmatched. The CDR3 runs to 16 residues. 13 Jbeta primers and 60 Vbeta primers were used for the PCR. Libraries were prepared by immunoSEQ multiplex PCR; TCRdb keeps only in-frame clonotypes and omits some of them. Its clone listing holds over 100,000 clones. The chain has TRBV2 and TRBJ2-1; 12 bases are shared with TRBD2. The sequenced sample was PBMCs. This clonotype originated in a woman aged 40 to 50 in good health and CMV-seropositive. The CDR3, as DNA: TGTGCCAGCAGGGCGCTCCGGACTAGCGGGAACAATGAGCAGTTCTTC. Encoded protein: CASRALRTSGNNEQFF.